The entry below gives a single T cell receptor (beta chain) sequence along with its context. The sample is drawn from a study of blood T cell repertoires in COVID-19. Overall study context: Sources were T cells, B-cell-depleted T cells, or PBMCs; the material itself was cDNA or gDNA.

Germline values: CDR1 SGHRS, CDR2 YFSETQ. The CDR3 has 16 residues. V lost 0 bases to trimming and J lost 6 bases, with 16 bases between them. Some clones are missing from TCRdb's copy, which holds only in-frame ones; the method was immunoSEQ multiplex PCR. The sample shows around 140,000 clones, 76% of them seen only once. This clonotype was sampled from a woman of 80 years or more with active or convalescent COVID-19. The specimen was peripheral blood. This rearrangement joins TRBV5-1 to TRBJ2-1; D perhaps matches TRBD1 (5 bases). DNA of the CDR3: TGCGCCAGCAGCTTGGTGGTCAGGGAAGGGTCCAATGAGCAGTTCTTC. This translates into CASSLVVREGSNEQFF.